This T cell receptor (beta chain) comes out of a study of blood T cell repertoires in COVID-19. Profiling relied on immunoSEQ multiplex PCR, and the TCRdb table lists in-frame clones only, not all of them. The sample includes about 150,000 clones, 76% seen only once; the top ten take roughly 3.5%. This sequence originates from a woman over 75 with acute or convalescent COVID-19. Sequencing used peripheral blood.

The CDR3: CASSRWSDRVGEQYF. The CDR3 nucleotides read TGTGCCAGCAGCCGATGGTCAGACAGGGTAGGAGAGCAGTACTTC. The chain employs TRBV3-1 (or the pseudogene TRBV3-2) and TRBJ2-7; 7 nucleotides match TRBD1. Germline CDR1 and CDR2: LGHDT and YNNKEL (reference sequence). V shed 4 bases, J shed 7 bases, and the junction held 13 bases outside the gene matches. This CDR3 has 15 residues.